This T cell receptor (beta chain) was retrieved from a study of blood T cell repertoires in COVID-19. Study-wide background: Italy, Spain and the United States were the sources of the convalescent and acute COVID-19 samples. In each case, the material was cDNA or gDNA derived from T cells, B-cell-depleted T cells, or PBMCs.

In the study's own analysis: Amplifying reference gene primers gave estimates of nucleated cell counts. Clones were read by immunoSEQ multiplex PCR, and TCRdb kept only the in-frame ones, dropping some. The DNA was the basis for D and trimming; V, J and clone size are from that table. Of approximately 200,000 clones detected, about 85% appear once; the ten largest clones hold about 1%. CDR3 length: 16 residues. CDR1 SGHTA and CDR2 FQGNSA come from the germline V gene. With 1 base removed from V and 0 bases from J, the gap between germline ends came to 11 bases. The chain is built from TRBV7-2 and TRBJ2-3, with D possibly matching TRBD2 (5 bases). Sequencing input: peripheral blood. The sequence was obtained from a man aged 40-49 years with acute or convalescent COVID-19. The CDR3 DNA reads as TGTGCCAGCAGCTTAGGGGAGAGCCCCAGCACAGATACGCAGTATTTT. Amino acids: CASSLGESPSTDTQYF.